Shown below are 32 T cell receptor beta chains from a single sample sequenced in a study of T cells in Graves' hyperthyroidism and ophthalmopathy. RNA transcripts served as the template for amplifying TCR beta CDR3 regions. When the TCR CDR3 underwent first-round RT-PCR, the HTBI primer set was used. Each CDR3 protein gets one entry after TCRdb re-called the multiplex PCR reads with MiXCR. This sample has fewer than 110,000 distinct CDR3 sequences, with 15% to 20% found just once. Source material: blood. All receptors derive from a woman aged 50 to 65 with Graves' hyperthyroidism.

The chain links TRBV7-2 to TRBJ1-1; maybe TRBD1 (6 bases). Germline V gives CDR1 SGHTA, CDR2 FQGNSA. V was cut by 2 bases and J by 1 base, with 8 bases left in between. This CDR3 is 14 amino acids long. The CDR3 sequence is CASSLWTENTEAFF. Written as DNA, the CDR3 is TGTGCCAGCAGCTTATGGACAGAGAACACTGAAGCTTTCTTT.

At least ten counts were recorded for this clonotype. The chain uses TRBV7-9 and TRBJ2-5; possibly TRBD1 or TRBD2 for D (6 bases each). The CDR3 consists of 13 residues. Germline loops: CDR1 SEHNR, CDR2 FQNEAQ (reference sequence). V dropped 5 bases and J dropped 4 bases, with 11 bases sitting between them. CDR3 coding DNA: TGTGCCAGCAGCCGGGGGCAGAGAGAGACCCAGTACTTC. Protein product: CASSRGQRETQYF.

This clonotype was recorded many times. The chain uses TRBV11-2 and TRBJ2-5; 12 bases fit TRBD2. Germline V lookup: CDR1 SGHAT, CDR2 FQNNGV. The length of the CDR3 is 16 residues. V shed 10 bases and J 5 bases; nucleotides not matched to a gene: 14. The CDR3 sequence is CATSASGRARGETQYF. The CDR3 nucleotides are TGTGCCACTTCGGCTAGCGGGAGGGCCAGAGGGGAGACCCAGTACTTC.

V and J are TRBV20-1 and TRBJ2-1, with 12 bases identical to TRBD2. The CDR3 runs 15 residues. With V trimmed by 6 bases and J by 4 bases, 7 bases remained unmatched. The germline V gene has CDR1 DFQATT and CDR2 SNEGSKA (reference sequence). Written as DNA, the CDR3 is TGCAGTGCCAAGAGGCTAGCGGGAGGGTACAATGAGCAGTTCTTC. Its translation: CSAKRLAGGYNEQFF.

This clonotype was picked up many times. The chain has TRBV2 and TRBJ2-7; the D is unclear. Trimming took off 6 bases at V and 3 bases at J, with 12 bases between the two ends. Germline CDR1 is SNHLY and CDR2 is FYNNEI. The CDR3 spans 13 residues. CDR3 sequence (DNA): TGTGCCAGCAGGGGAAATGGAGTCTACGAGCAGTACGTC. It translates to CASRGNGVYEQYV.

This clonotype has a count of ten or more. CDR3 DNA sequence: TGTGCCAGCAGTTACTCTCCCACTGATACGCAGTATTTT. It specifies CASSYSPTDTQYF. The rearrangement joins TRBV6-6 to TRBJ2-3; D gene ambiguous. The CDR3 is made up of 13 amino acids. V lost 0 bases and J 6 bases, leaving 7 bases between the germline ends. Germline-derived CDR1 and CDR2 are MNHNY and SVGAGI (reference sequence).

The sample holds many counts of this clonotype. This sequence joins TRBV20-1 and TRBJ2-1; D possibly corresponds to TRBD1 (6 bases). V lost 6 bases, J lost 4 bases, and 13 bases lay in between. The CDR3 has 13 amino acids. Germline CDR1 is DFQATT and CDR2 is SNEGSKA (reference sequence). The CDR3: CSARTAEYNEQFF. Here the CDR3 DNA reads TGCAGTGCCCGGACAGCGGAATACAATGAGCAGTTCTTC.

With respect to this clonotype: Being one base from a much bigger clone, this may be a read error. This chain uses TRBV3-1 with TRBJ2-1, with no clear D. This CDR3 spans 14 amino acids. The germline V gene has CDR1 LGHDT and CDR2 YNNKEL (reference sequence). The CDR3 region is CASSQARAYNDQFF. DNA for the CDR3: TGTGCCAGCAGCCAAGCCCGGGCCTACAATGACCAGTTCTTC.

The sample holds many counts of this clonotype. The rearrangement links TRBV11-3 to TRBJ2-5, with TRBD1 identical over 9 bases. Germline V gene data show CDR1 as SGHNT and CDR2 as YENEEA. The V and J ends lost 4 bases and 5 bases, in that order; junction bases with no gene match: 8. The CDR3 covers 15 residues. CDR3 amino acids: CASSYGDRGKETQYF. For the CDR3, the DNA is TGTGCCAGCAGCTACGGCGACAGGGGGAAGGAGACCCAGTACTTC. Full variable domain (missing parts from reference TRBV11-3 and TRBJ2-5): EAGVVQSPRYKIIEKKQPVAFWCNPISGHNTLYWYLQNLGQGPELLIRYENEEAVDDSQLPKDRFSAERLKGVDSTLKIQPAELGDSAVYLCASSYGDRGKETQYFGPGTRLLVL.

This clonotype has only a few counts. The V gene is TRBV19, the J gene TRBJ1-5, with D hard to call. Trimming removed 1 base at V and 3 bases at J, with 13 bases between. This CDR3 spans 16 amino acids. The germline V gene has CDR1 LNHDA and CDR2 SQIVND (reference sequence). This chain's CDR3 is CASSIGSGRLNQPQHF. In nucleotides, the CDR3 is TGTGCCAGTAGTATAGGCTCAGGACGGCTCAATCAGCCCCAGCATTTT.

This clonotype was seen at least ten times. The rearrangement uses TRBV4-2 and TRBJ2-5; 8 bases line up with TRBD2. This CDR3 is built from 15 residues. V trimming: 0 bases; J trimming: 1 base; junction bases outside the gene matches: 1. Germline V CDR1 and CDR2: LGHNA, YNFKEQ. This CDR3 is CASSQETSGQETQYF. The CDR3 nucleotides read TGTGCCAGCAGCCAAGAAACTAGCGGCCAAGAGACCCAGTACTTC.

The chain has TRBV28 and TRBJ1-2, with unresolved D. Germline CDR1 and CDR2: MDHEN and SYDVKM. This CDR3 spans 14 amino acids. Deletions cut 3 bases from V and 4 bases from J, with 12 bases between. The CDR3 sequence: CASSLSVGSYGYTF. DNA of the CDR3: TGTGCCAGCAGTTTGTCGGTAGGGAGCTATGGCTACACCTTC.

The chain joins TRBV7-3 to TRBJ2-2; D might be TRBD2 (6 bases). Trimming took 5 bases from V and 0 from J, leaving 22 bases between them. Germline-derived CDR1 and CDR2 are SGHTA and FQGTGA. The CDR3 totals 19 residues. CDR3 residues: CASSLRARGDPSNTGELFF. The CDR3, as DNA: TGTGCCAGCAGCCTCCGGGCGCGGGGTGATCCTTCGAACACCGGGGAGCTGTTTTTT.

In this sample, this clonotype turned up many times. The chain is built from TRBV2 and TRBJ2-1; D is ambiguous. V was clipped by 2 bases and J by 4 bases, with 3 bases between them. This CDR3 comprises 12 residues. Per the germline V gene, CDR1 is SNHLY and CDR2 is FYNNEI. The chain's CDR3 is CASSEMYNEQFF. The CDR3 region has the DNA TGTGCCAGCAGTGAAATGTACAATGAGCAGTTCTTC.

This clonotype was observed many times. This chain links TRBV20-1 with TRBJ1-2, with 8 bases aligning to TRBD1. The CDR3 sequence is 14 residues long. Per the germline V gene, CDR1 is DFQATT and CDR2 is SNEGSKA (reference sequence). V lost 0 bases, J lost 2 bases, and 2 bases stayed unmatched. The CDR3 DNA reads as TGCAGTGCTAGAGATTGGACAGGGAACTATGGCTACACCTTC. It specifies CSARDWTGNYGYTF.

In its sample, this clonotype was seen many times. This chain joins TRBV20-1 and TRBJ1-5; 8 nucleotides line up with TRBD1. V lost 3 bases, J lost 5 bases, and 3 bases stayed unmatched. The germline V gene encodes CDR1 DFQATT and CDR2 SNEGSKA (reference sequence). The CDR3 is 13 amino acids. The CDR3 is CSASPGGDQPQHF. The CDR3 nucleotides read TGCAGTGCTAGCCCAGGGGGCGATCAGCCCCAGCATTTT.

The sample holds many counts of this clonotype. The chain links TRBV6-1 to TRBJ1-5, with unresolved D. Germline values: CDR1 MNHNS, CDR2 SASEGT. V shed 2 bases and J shed 0 bases, with 5 bases lying between them. This CDR3 region has 14 residues. CDR3 in DNA: TGTGCCAGCAGTGAAAGGTATAGCAATCAGCCCCAGCATTTT. It encodes CASSERYSNQPQHF.

To note about this clonotype: A much larger clone is a single base away; this may be a read error. The DNA of the CDR3 is TGCAGCGTTGATATCGGGGACTATGGCTACACCTTC. Translation gives CSVDIGDYGYTF. The J gene is TRBJ1-2, the V gene TRBV29-1; D remains ambiguous. V was clipped by 3 bases and J by 3 bases, with 8 bases between them. From germline, CDR1 is SQVTM and CDR2 ANQGSEA. The CDR3 spans 12 residues.

Many counts were recorded for this clonotype. The chain couples TRBV28 to TRBJ1-2, with 8 positions matching TRBD1. This CDR3 is 12 amino acids long. The junction had 4 bases not matched to a gene; V was cut back by 6 bases and J by 7 bases. CDR1 and CDR2 from the germline V gene are MDHEN and SYDVKM. CDR3 protein: CASRQTGGGYTF. The DNA of the CDR3 is TGTGCCAGCAGGCAAACAGGGGGTGGCTACACCTTC.

This clonotype was found many times. V and J are TRBV28 and TRBJ1-1; D is undetermined. V lost 2 bases to trimming and J lost 1 base, with 5 bases between them. The germline gives CDR1 MDHEN, CDR2 SYDVKM. The CDR3 consists of 13 residues. For the CDR3, the DNA is TGTGCCAGCAGTTTAGTCAAGAACACTGAAGCTTTCTTT. Encoded protein: CASSLVKNTEAFF.

This clonotype was observed at least ten times. The chain recombines TRBV20-1 with TRBJ2-7, with 7 nucleotides matching TRBD1. Germline CDR1 DFQATT, CDR2 SNEGSKA (reference sequence). The CDR3 loop spans 14 amino acids. Germline trimming cut 3 bases from V and 3 bases from J; bases unmatched to any gene: 8. CDR3 sequence reads: CSARGQLGVYEQYF. The CDR3 bases are TGCAGTGCTAGGGGACAGCTGGGGGTCTACGAGCAGTACTTC.

This clonotype came up many times. V usage is TRBV27 and J usage is TRBJ2-5; 7 bases are shared with TRBD1. The CDR3 spans 14 residues. J gave up 5 bases and V 5 bases, and 8 bases lay outside the gene matches. In germline, CDR1 is MNHEY, CDR2 SMNVEV (reference sequence). The CDR3: CASSAGTVRETQYF. DNA for the CDR3: TGTGCCAGCAGTGCCGGGACAGTCCGGGAGACCCAGTACTTC.

This clonotype was recorded at least ten times. The CDR3 nucleotides read TGTGCCACCAGTCCCGGGACTAGCGGGAGTTCGTTGTTCTTC. Amino acid sequence: CATSPGTSGSSLFF. This chain connects TRBV24-1 to TRBJ2-1; 14 bases agree with TRBD2. Germline V gene lookup returns CDR1 KGHDR and CDR2 SFDVKD. V trimming: 6 bases; J trimming: 15 bases; junction bases outside the gene matches: 9. The CDR3 is 14 amino acids.

V usage is TRBV19 and J usage is TRBJ1-1; possibly TRBD1 for D (6 bases). V was shortened by 3 bases and J by 4 bases, with 9 bases between the two germline ends. CDR3 length: 13 amino acids. Germline lookup yields CDR1 LNHDA and CDR2 SQIVND (reference sequence). The CDR3 DNA reads TGTGCCAGTAGTATCCCGGACAGCACTGAAGCTTTCTTT. Translation gives CASSIPDSTEAFF. Using reference TRBV19 and TRBJ1-1 for the parts outside the CDR3, the full variable domain is DGGITQSPKYLFRKEGQNVTLSCEQNLNHDAMYWYRQDPGQGLRLIYYSQIVNDFQKGDIAEGYSVSREKKESFPLTVTSAQKNPTAFYLCASSIPDSTEAFFGQGTRLTVV.

Many counts were recorded for this clonotype. J is TRBJ2-5 and V is TRBV3-1; TRBD2 matches 11 bases. This CDR3 comprises 16 residues. V shed 5 bases, J shed 5 bases, and the junction held 10 bases outside the gene matches. Germline V CDR1 and CDR2: LGHDT, YNNKEL (reference sequence). In nucleotides, the CDR3 is TGTGCCAGCAGCTCGCGACTAGCGGGATATCACGAGACCCAGTACTTC. Its protein product is CASSSRLAGYHETQYF.

Concerning this clonotype itself: A much larger clone differs from this one at a single base, so this may be a read error. The chain is built from TRBV7-6 and TRBJ1-5; no reliable D call. Germline CDR1 reads SGHVS; CDR2 reads FNYEAQ. The CDR3 contains 14 residues. Trimming took off 5 bases at V and 2 bases at J, with 10 bases between the two ends. CDR3 loop: CASSPDAGNQPQHF. DNA of the CDR3: TGTGCCAGCAGCCCAGACGCAGGCAATCAGCCCCAGCATTTT.

At least ten counts were recorded for this clonotype. V gene TRBV7-8 combines with J gene TRBJ2-1; no definite D call. CDR1 is SGHVS and CDR2 is FQNEAQ in the germline V gene. Trimming removed 5 bases from V and 3 bases from J, with 20 bases in between. The CDR3 covers 17 residues. The CDR3 sequence: CASSAPRPSLRYNEQFF. The CDR3 region has the DNA TGTGCCAGCAGCGCTCCCCGACCCAGTCTCCGCTACAATGAGCAGTTCTTC.

This clonotype has ten or more counts. CDR3 sequence: CSARDYGTSGSDEQFF. The CDR3 DNA is TGCAGTGCTAGAGATTATGGGACTAGCGGGAGTGATGAGCAGTTCTTC. V and J are TRBV20-1 and TRBJ2-1; TRBD2 agrees at 14 bases. V shed 0 bases, J shed 8 bases, and the junction held 6 bases outside the gene matches. Looked up from germline, CDR1 is DFQATT and CDR2 is SNEGSKA (reference sequence). The CDR3 is 16 residues long.

Only a few counts were recorded for this clonotype. This chain joins TRBV20-1 and TRBJ2-7, with 10 nucleotides matching TRBD2. V gave up 1 base and J gave up 2 bases; unmatched junction bases: 5. CDR1 is DFQATT and CDR2 is SNEGSKA in the germline V gene (reference sequence). The length of the CDR3 is 15 residues. In nucleotides, the CDR3 is TGCAGTGCTAGAGTCGGGACTAGCGTTACCTACGAGCAGTACTTC. Encoded protein: CSARVGTSVTYEQYF.

This clonotype has a count of ten or more. The chain combines TRBV5-1 with TRBJ2-5, with TRBD2 identical over 10 bases. CDR3 size: 15 residues. Germline CDR1 and CDR2: SGHRS and YFSETQ. V dropped 4 bases and J dropped 0; count of bases not matched to a gene: 3. CDR3 nucleotide sequence: TGCGCCAGCAGCCGTAGCGGGAGGTACCAAGAGACCCAGTACTTC. Translated, it gives CASSRSGRYQETQYF.

This clonotype occurred many times. V and J are TRBV18 and TRBJ2-5; 10 bases agree with TRBD2. V lost 2 bases to trimming and J lost 4 bases; unmatched junction nucleotides: 10. CDR3 length: 17 amino acids. Germline V CDR1 and CDR2: KGHSH, LQKENI. CDR3 sequence (DNA): TGTGCCAGCTCACCAAGCAGGGTGCCTAGCGGGAGAGAGACCCAGTACTTC. It encodes CASSPSRVPSGRETQYF.

This clonotype was picked up many times. This chain connects TRBV27 to TRBJ2-1; no firm D call. The CDR3 is 14 amino acids. With 6 bases removed from V and 0 bases from J, the gap between germline ends came to 9 bases. The V gene's germline CDR1 is MNHEY and CDR2 SMNVEV (reference sequence). Written as DNA, the CDR3 is TGTGCCAGCAGGCCCGCCCCCTCCTACAATGAGCAGTTCTTC. Its translation is CASRPAPSYNEQFF.